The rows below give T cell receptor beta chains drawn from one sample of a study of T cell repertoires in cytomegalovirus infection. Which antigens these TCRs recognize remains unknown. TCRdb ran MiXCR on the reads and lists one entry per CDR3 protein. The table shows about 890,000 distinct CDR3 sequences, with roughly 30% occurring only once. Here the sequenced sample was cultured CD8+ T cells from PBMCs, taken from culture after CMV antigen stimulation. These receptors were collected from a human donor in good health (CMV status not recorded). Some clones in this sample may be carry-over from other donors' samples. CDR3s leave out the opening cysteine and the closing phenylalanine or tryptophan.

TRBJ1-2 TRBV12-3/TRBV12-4 ASSLSPRPFSNYGYT
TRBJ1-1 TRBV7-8 ASSNPGPVY
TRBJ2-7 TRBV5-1 ASSLVPPGLHYEQY
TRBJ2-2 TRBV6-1 ASSLVGDTGELF
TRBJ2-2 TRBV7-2 ASSLNSGGARWELF
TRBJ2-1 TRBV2 ASSEAGALVNEQF
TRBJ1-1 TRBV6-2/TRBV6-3 ASSSPSGGHEAF
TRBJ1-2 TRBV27 ASSLSARGRGNYGYT
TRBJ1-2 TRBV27 ASSFSGANYGYT
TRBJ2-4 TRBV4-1 ASSPLAGGLAKNIQY
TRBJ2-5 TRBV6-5 ASSHTLYSRETQY
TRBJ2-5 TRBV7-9 ASSRASGQDKETQY
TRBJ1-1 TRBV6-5 ASISSSGFRANTEAF
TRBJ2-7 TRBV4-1 ASSQGASGANYEQY
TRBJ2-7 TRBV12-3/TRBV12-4 ASSTTTTETYEQY
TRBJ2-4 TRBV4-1 ASSQGEGALNIQY
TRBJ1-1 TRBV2 ATISQGLVGNTEAF
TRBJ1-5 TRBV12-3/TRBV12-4 ASSSTGYSNQPQH
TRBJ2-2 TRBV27 ASSATGWTGELF
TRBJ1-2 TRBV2 ASSSLGSLGYT
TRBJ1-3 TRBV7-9 ASSLGGLPNTIY
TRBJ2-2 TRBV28 ASIKGQGAIGELF
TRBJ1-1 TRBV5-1 ASTREGVESF
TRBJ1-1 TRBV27 ASSLLGGNLNTEAF
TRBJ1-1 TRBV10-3 AISETNMNTEAF
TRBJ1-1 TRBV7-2 ASSTRGVYTEAF
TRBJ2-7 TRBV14 ASNLQGYSYEQY
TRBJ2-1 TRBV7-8 ASSPSISGSRYNEQF
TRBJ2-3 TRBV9 ASSSTTGQGVPSSTDTQY